This entry concerns a single T cell receptor beta chain. Its target is unknown. The CDR3 sequence is 14 residues long. CDR1 is MGHRA, CDR2 YSYEKL, per germline. The trim removed 3 bases at V and 5 bases at J, leaving 5 bases unmatched. The entry originates in a study of cytomegalovirus exposure and HLA in healthy donors. Study outcomes and limitations: It was confirmed in vitro that three of the CMV-associated chains were specific for CMV antigens. Among TCR beta chains, those listed as cytomegalovirus-associated numbered roughly 150. For most TCR sequences rarity was the rule, although some public TCRs occurred in many donors.

Here immunoSEQ multiplex PCR was the method, and the copy in TCRdb shows in-frame clones only, minus some. This table has roughly 48,000 clones, 94% appearing once. The sample consisted of PBMCs. The chain is built from TRBV4-1 and TRBJ1-2; the match to TRBD1 covers 8 bases. The source of this sequence is a woman under 30 in good health and CMV-seropositive. CDR3 DNA: TGCGCCAGCAGCCAGGGACAGGTGACTTATGGCTACACCTTC. Translating gives CASSQGQVTYGYTF.